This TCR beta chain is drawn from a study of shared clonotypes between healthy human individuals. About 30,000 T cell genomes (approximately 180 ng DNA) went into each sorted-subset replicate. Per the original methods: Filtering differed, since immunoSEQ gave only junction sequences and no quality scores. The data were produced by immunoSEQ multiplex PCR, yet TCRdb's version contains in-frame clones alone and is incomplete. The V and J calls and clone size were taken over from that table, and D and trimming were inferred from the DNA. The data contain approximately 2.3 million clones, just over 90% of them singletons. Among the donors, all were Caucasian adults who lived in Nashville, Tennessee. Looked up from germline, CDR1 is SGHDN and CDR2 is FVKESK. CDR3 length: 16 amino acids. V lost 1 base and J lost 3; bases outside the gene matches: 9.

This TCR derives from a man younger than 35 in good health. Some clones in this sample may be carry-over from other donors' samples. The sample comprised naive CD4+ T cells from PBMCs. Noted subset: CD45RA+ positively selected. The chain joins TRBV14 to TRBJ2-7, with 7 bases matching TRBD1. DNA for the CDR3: TGTGCCAGCAGCCAAGGGACAGGACTTTCGCGCTACGAGCAGTACTTC. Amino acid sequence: CASSQGTGLSRYEQYF.